This TCR beta chain is from a study of neoadjuvant anti-PD-1 for oral cavity cancer. Study-wide background: Around day 43, patients without progression received a fourth nivolumab dose before surgery. Findings and limits, study-wide: Non-responders to neoadjuvant nivolumab had significantly more clonal PBMC T cells than responders.

Most PBMC samples had 480 ng input DNA in six replicates. TCRdb's copy holds only in-frame clones and misses some; the assay was immunoSEQ multiplex PCR. This sample yields under 20,000 clones, of which about 70% are seen a single time; 2.8% belongs to the top ten. This clone has a single count. Its antigen is still unknown. The CDR3 is 12 residues long. Germline-derived CDR1 and CDR2 are SGHTA and FQGNSA. V dropped 3 bases and J dropped 7 bases, with 10 bases sitting between them. Cohort: HPV-negative, locally advanced oral cavity squamous cell carcinoma patients. The genes are TRBV7-2 and TRBJ2-7; D is unclear. This sample comprised PBMCs, obtained before nivolumab (anti-PD-1) treatment. This TCR came from a person aged 35 to 85 with oral cavity squamous cell carcinoma. The chain's CDR3 is CASSLAIGEQYF. Here the CDR3 DNA reads TGTGCCAGCAGCTTGGCAATCGGTGAGCAGTACTTC. The full variable domain, with the rest looked up from reference TRBV7-2 and TRBJ2-7, is GAGVSQSPSNKVTEKGKDVELRCDPISGHTALYWYRQSLGQGLEFLIYFQGNSAPDKSGLPSDRFSAERTGGSVSTLTIQRTQQEDSAVYLCASSLAIGEQYFGPGTRLTVT.